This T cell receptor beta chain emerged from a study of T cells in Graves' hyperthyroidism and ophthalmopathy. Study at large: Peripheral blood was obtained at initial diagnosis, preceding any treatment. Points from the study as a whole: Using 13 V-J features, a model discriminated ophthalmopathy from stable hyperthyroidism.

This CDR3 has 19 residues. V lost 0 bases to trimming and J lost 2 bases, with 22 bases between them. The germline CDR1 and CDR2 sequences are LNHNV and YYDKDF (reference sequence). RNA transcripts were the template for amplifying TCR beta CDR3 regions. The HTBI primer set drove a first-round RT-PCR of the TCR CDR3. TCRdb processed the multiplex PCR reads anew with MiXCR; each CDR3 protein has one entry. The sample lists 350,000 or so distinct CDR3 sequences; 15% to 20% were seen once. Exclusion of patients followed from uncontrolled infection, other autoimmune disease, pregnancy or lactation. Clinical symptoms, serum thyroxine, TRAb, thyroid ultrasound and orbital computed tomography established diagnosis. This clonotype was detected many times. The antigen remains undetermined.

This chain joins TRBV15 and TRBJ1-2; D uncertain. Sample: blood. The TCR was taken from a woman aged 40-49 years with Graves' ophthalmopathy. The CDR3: CATSRDNRAELVINYGYTF. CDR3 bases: TGTGCCACCAGCAGAGATAATCGCGCCGAGTTGGTTATAAACTATGGCTACACCTTC.